These 32 T cell receptor beta chains came from one sample sequenced in a study of cytomegalovirus exposure and HLA in healthy donors. Assay used: immunoSEQ multiplex PCR; TCRdb lists only in-frame clones, some missing. Of approximately 230,000 clones in the sample, over 75% are singletons; the top ten hold 12%. Sequenced input: PBMCs. These receptors were taken from a man aged 18 to 29 in good health and CMV-seropositive.

This sequence joins TRBV6-5 and TRBJ2-7; no definite D call. V lost 3 bases and J lost 3, with 9 bases in between. The CDR3 length is 13 residues. Germline V gene lookup returns CDR1 MNHEY and CDR2 SVGAGI. In DNA form, the CDR3 reads TGTGCCAGCAGTTATCAGGATAGCTACGAGCAGTACTTC. Translating it yields CASSYQDSYEQYF.

This clone was recorded once. The J gene is TRBJ2-7, the V gene TRBV21-1; the table assigns TRBD2, which was not confirmed against the DNA. TRBV21-1 has pseudogene status. This CDR3 contains 19 residues. The CDR3: CASSKALAGGKTHTSEQYF. DNA for the CDR3: TGTGCCAGCAGCAAAGCTCTAGCGGGAGGGAAAACACACACTTCCGAGCAGTACTTC.

This clone was seen a few times. V gene TRBV25-1 combines with J gene TRBJ1-4; D is ambiguous. The CDR3 is made up of 11 amino acids. V lost 3 bases and J lost 17, with 13 bases in between. CDR1 and CDR2 (germline): MGHDK, SYGVNS. CDR3 region: CASSDAGRAFF. The CDR3 nucleotides are TGTGCCAGCAGTGATGCCGGGAGAGCCTTTTTT.

The chain links TRBV28 to TRBJ1-2; weak D call: TRBD1 (6 bases). Trimming cost V 7 bases and J 8 bases, with 20 bases left between them. CDR3 size: 14 residues. Germline V CDR1 and CDR2: MDHEN, SYDVKM. The CDR3 reads CASTSGGGTDGYTF. The CDR3 DNA reads as TGTGCCAGCACTTCGGGAGGGGGAACGGACGGCTACACCTTC.

The chain uses TRBV11-3 and TRBJ2-5; D gene uncertain. V dropped 1 base and J dropped 2 bases, with 8 bases sitting between them. In germline, CDR1 is SGHNT, CDR2 YENEEA. The CDR3 spans 14 residues. For the CDR3, the DNA is TGTGCCAGCAGCTTAGCTTCAGAGCAAGAGACCCAGTACTTC. This encodes CASSLASEQETQYF.

This sequence joins TRBV6-1 and TRBJ1-1, with 11 bases aligning to TRBD1. The CDR3 length is 15 residues. V was pared by 5 bases and J by 5 bases, with 7 bases of the junction left unmatched. Germline CDR1 MNHNS, CDR2 SASEGT. The CDR3 nucleotides read TGTGCCAGCAGTACCCAAGGGACAGGGGGAACTGAAGCTTTCTTT. Translated: CASSTQGTGGTEAFF.

The chain carries TRBV2 and TRBJ1-2, with a weak D call TRBD1 (5 bases). From germline, CDR1 is SNHLY and CDR2 FYNNEI. This CDR3 has 13 residues. V was shortened by 7 bases and J by 8 bases, with 17 bases between the two germline ends. CDR3 DNA sequence: TGTGCCAGCAAGCGACAGATCTTGGGCGGCTACACCTTC. Residues: CASKRQILGGYTF. The full variable domain, completed using reference TRBV2 and TRBJ1-2, is EPEVTQTPSHQVTQMGQEVILRCVPISNHLYFYWYRQILGQKVEFLVSFYNNEISEKSEIFDDQFSVERPDGSNFTLKIRSTKLEDSAMYFCASKRQILGGYTFGSGTRLTVV.

The V and J genes are TRBV7-6 and TRBJ2-2; D is undetermined. The CDR3 length is 15 residues. With 1 base removed from V and 0 bases from J, the gap between germline ends came to 6 bases. Germline-derived CDR1 and CDR2 are SGHVS and FNYEAQ. CDR3 DNA sequence: TGTGCCAGCAGCTTAGAAAGCACGAACACCGGGGAGCTGTTTTTT. As protein: CASSLESTNTGELFF.

This rearrangement joins TRBV5-1 to TRBJ2-1; TRBD2 matches 7 bases. CDR1 and CDR2 from the germline V gene are SGHRS and YFSETQ. The V gene end was trimmed by 3 bases and the J gene end by 4 bases; junction bases not matched to a gene: 7. The CDR3 is 15 amino acids. This chain's CDR3 is CASSWSTSDYNEQFF. The CDR3 nucleotides are TGCGCCAGCAGCTGGAGTACTAGCGATTACAATGAGCAGTTCTTC.

A few counts support this clone. The chain has TRBV11-2 and TRBJ2-7; D might be TRBD1 (6 bases). This CDR3 contains 16 residues. V was trimmed by 6 bases and J by 7 bases, leaving 25 bases between them. Germline CDR1 reads SGHAT; CDR2 reads FQNNGV. The CDR3 sequence is CASSRRPGQAGLEQYF. DNA of the CDR3: TGTGCCAGCAGTCGTAGACCGGGACAAGCTGGCTTGGAGCAGTACTTC.

This clone was seen once. The CDR3 sequence: CATSRARGQPQHF. CDR3 bases: TGTGCCACCAGCAGAGCTCGGGGTCAGCCCCAGCATTTT. V gene TRBV15 combines with J gene TRBJ1-5; D remains ambiguous. V lost 1 base and J lost 6, with 7 bases in between. Per germline, CDR1 LNHNV and CDR2 YYDKDF (reference sequence). The CDR3 is 13 residues long.

The J gene is TRBJ1-5, the V gene TRBV23-1; weak D call: TRBD1 (6 bases). TRBV23-1 counts as an open reading frame of uncertain function. The ends were cut back, 3 bases at V and 5 bases at J, with 29 bases in the middle. The CDR3 extends over 20 amino acids. CDR3 amino acids: CASSHPASANTGSKDQPQHF. The CDR3 bases are TGCGCCAGCAGTCATCCTGCTTCCGCAAATACAGGGAGTAAGGATCAGCCCCAGCATTTT.

DNA for the CDR3: TGTGCCAGCAGCAAGACTACCTACGAGCAGTACTTC. It encodes CASSKTTYEQYF. The rearrangement uses TRBV13 and TRBJ2-7, with a weak D call TRBD2 (5 bases). The germline V gene encodes CDR1 PRHDT and CDR2 FYEKMQ (reference sequence). Trimming shortened V by 5 bases and J by 2 bases, and 7 bases separated the two germline ends. The CDR3 sequence is 12 residues long.

The chain uses TRBV11-1 and TRBJ2-7, with 11 bases identical to TRBD2. With 2 bases clipped from V and 3 bases from J, the junction kept 9 bases outside the gene matches. This CDR3 spans 17 amino acids. The germline V gene has CDR1 SGHAT and CDR2 FQDESV (reference sequence). In DNA form, the CDR3 reads TGTGCCAGCAGCTTAACCCAACATAGCGGGAGGGGCTACGAGCAGTACTTC. Translating it yields CASSLTQHSGRGYEQYF.

For the CDR3, the DNA is TGTGCCAGCTCACCCGGGACTCGCCACGAGCAGTACTTC. This translates into CASSPGTRHEQYF. The chain links TRBV18 to TRBJ2-7; maybe TRBD2 (6 bases). Looked up from germline, CDR1 is KGHSH and CDR2 is LQKENI. The V and J ends lost 3 bases and 5 bases respectively, with 11 bases between them. This CDR3 comprises 13 residues.

This clone was seen many times. The chain recombines TRBV11-2 with TRBJ1-2; D may be TRBD1 (5 bases). The CDR3 sequence is 14 residues long. The germline gives CDR1 SGHAT, CDR2 FQNNGV. V was trimmed by 3 bases and J by 3 bases, leaving 11 bases between them. The CDR3 DNA sequence: TGTGCCAGCAGCTTGTACGGGGGAGACTATGGCTACACCTTC. It codes for CASSLYGGDYGYTF. Based on the CDR3 plus reference TRBV11-2 and TRBJ1-2, the full variable domain is EAGVAQSPRYKIIEKRQSVAFWCNPISGHATLYWYQQILGQGPKLLIQFQNNGVVDDSQLPKDRFSAERLKGVDSTLKIQPAKLEDSAVYLCASSLYGGDYGYTFGSGTRLTVV.

The J gene is TRBJ2-3, the V gene TRBV5-4, with TRBD1 matching over 7 bases. The germline gives CDR1 SGHNT, CDR2 YYREEE (reference sequence). J lost 3 bases, V lost 4 bases, and 5 bases had no gene match. CDR3 length: 14 residues. In nucleotides, the CDR3 is TGTGCCAGCAGCCACCGACAGGGAACAGATACGCAGTATTTT. It encodes CASSHRQGTDTQYF.

This rearrangement joins TRBV5-1 to TRBJ1-4, with a weak D call TRBD1 (6 bases). Trimming shortened V by 1 base and J by 8 bases, and 12 bases separated the two germline ends. CDR1 is SGHRS, CDR2 YFSETQ, per germline. The length of the CDR3 is 14 residues. The CDR3 nucleotides are TGCGCCAGCAGCTTGATTGGGGGCTGGGAAAAACTGTTTTTT. The encoded protein is CASSLIGGWEKLFF.

This chain's CDR3 is CAIRVTGGMNTEAFF. The CDR3 DNA reads as TGTGCCATCAGGGTGACAGGGGGAATGAACACTGAAGCTTTCTTT. The chain uses TRBV10-3 and TRBJ1-1, with 9 bases fitting TRBD1. Trimming took 6 bases from V and 0 from J; bases not matched to a gene: 5. This CDR3 has 15 amino acids. The germline V gene encodes CDR1 ENHRY and CDR2 SYGVKD.

The chain couples TRBV29-1 to TRBJ2-5, with D unresolved. Germline values: CDR1 SQVTM, CDR2 ANQGSEA. Trimming removed 0 bases from V and 2 bases from J, with 4 bases in between. The CDR3 totals 12 residues. The CDR3 DNA sequence: TGCAGCGTTGAAGAACATCAAGAGACCCAGTACTTC. Translated: CSVEEHQETQYF.

The chain joins TRBV7-8 to TRBJ1-5, with TRBD1 as a possible D gene (6 bases). The germline gives CDR1 SGHVS, CDR2 FQNEAQ. The V end lost 5 bases, the J end lost 3 bases, and 11 bases lay between the germline ends. The length of the CDR3 is 14 residues. CDR3 in amino acids: CASSKGGYNQPQHF. The CDR3 coding sequence is TGTGCCAGCAGCAAGGGGGGTTACAATCAGCCCCAGCATTTT. The variable domain in full, completed from reference TRBV7-8 and TRBJ1-5, reads GAGVSQSPRYKVAKRGQDVALRCDPISGHVSLFWYQQALGQGPEFLTYFQNEAQLDKSGLPSDRFFAERPEGSVSTLKIQRTQQEDSAVYLCASSKGGYNQPQHFGDGTRLSIL.

J is TRBJ1-1 and V is TRBV2; the D is unclear. The germline V gene encodes CDR1 SNHLY and CDR2 FYNNEI. Trimming shortened V by 4 bases and J by 4 bases, and 16 bases separated the two germline ends. The CDR3 contains 15 residues. The CDR3 region has the DNA TGTGCCAGCAGTGTTGGGCAGCCCCTCTCCACTGAAGCTTTCTTT. It translates to CASSVGQPLSTEAFF. Based on the CDR3 plus reference TRBV2 and TRBJ1-1, the full variable domain is EPEVTQTPSHQVTQMGQEVILRCVPISNHLYFYWYRQILGQKVEFLVSFYNNEISEKSEIFDDQFSVERPDGSNFTLKIRSTKLEDSAMYFCASSVGQPLSTEAFFGQGTRLTVV.

The chain links TRBV6-6 to TRBJ1-2; a weak D match, TRBD1 (5 bases). Germline-derived CDR1 and CDR2 are MNHNY and SVGAGI (reference sequence). This CDR3 contains 14 residues. Trimming pared 2 bases from V and 2 bases from J, leaving 9 bases between. Here the CDR3 reads CASSYVRGNYGYTF. In nucleotides, the CDR3 is TGTGCCAGCAGTTACGTCCGGGGGAACTATGGCTACACCTTC.

This clone was seen a single time. The chain couples TRBV13 to TRBJ2-2; 11 bases line up with TRBD1. The V gene end was trimmed by 5 bases and the J gene end by 7 bases; junction bases not matched to a gene: 9. CDR3 size: 16 residues. Looked up from germline, CDR1 is PRHDT and CDR2 is FYEKMQ (reference sequence). The CDR3 spells CASSTRTGGYYGELFF. CDR3 in DNA: TGTGCCAGCAGCACTCGGACAGGGGGCTATTACGGGGAGCTGTTTTTT.

This clone turned up a few times. The rearrangement links TRBV10-1 to TRBJ2-7; 10 positions agree with TRBD2. The germline gives CDR1 WNHNN, CDR2 SYGVQD (reference sequence). Trimming cost V 5 bases and J 0 bases; bases outside gene matches: 4. This CDR3 has 15 amino acids. CDR3 amino acids: CASSTTSGVSYEQYF. CDR3 in DNA: TGCGCCAGCAGTACCACTAGCGGGGTCTCCTACGAGCAGTACTTC.

This clone was seen once. The genes are TRBV6-1 and TRBJ1-1; D might be TRBD1 (6 bases). Per germline, CDR1 MNHNS and CDR2 SASEGT. This CDR3 has 15 amino acids. Deletions cut 4 bases from V and 0 bases from J, with 12 bases between. CDR3 region: CASSAWTELNTEAFF. The CDR3 DNA reads TGTGCCAGCAGTGCATGGACAGAGCTGAACACTGAAGCTTTCTTT.

The rearrangement joins TRBV30 to TRBJ2-7; TRBD2 is a possible D gene (5 bases). CDR1 is GTSNPN, CDR2 SVGIG, per germline (reference sequence). This CDR3 is built from 13 residues. Trimming removed 5 bases from V and 3 bases from J, with 14 bases in between. CDR3 DNA: TGTGCCTGGCATAGGAAGGCGGGCTACGAGCAGTACTTC. Residues: CAWHRKAGYEQYF.

V is TRBV5-1 and J is TRBJ2-7, with 10 bases that match TRBD1. The CDR3 runs to 15 residues. Trimming at V came to 1 base and at J to 4 bases, leaving 5 bases not matched to a gene. Germline CDR1 and CDR2: SGHRS and YFSETQ. Written as DNA, the CDR3 is TGCGCCAGCAGCTTGTCGGGGGACAGGGGATACGAGCAGTACTTC. Its protein is CASSLSGDRGYEQYF.

The chain links TRBV2 to TRBJ2-2; weak D call: TRBD1 (5 bases). Germline assignment: CDR1 SNHLY and CDR2 FYNNEI. V dropped 5 bases and J dropped 7 bases, with 11 bases sitting between them. The CDR3 is 13 amino acids. For the CDR3, the DNA is TGTGCCAGCAGTTCCCAGGGCGGCGGGGAGCTGTTTTTT. Protein product: CASSSQGGGELFF. Drawing the rest from reference TRBV2 and TRBJ2-2, the complete variable domain is EPEVTQTPSHQVTQMGQEVILRCVPISNHLYFYWYRQILGQKVEFLVSFYNNEISEKSEIFDDQFSVERPDGSNFTLKIRSTKLEDSAMYFCASSSQGGGELFFGEGSRLTVL.

J is TRBJ1-1 and V is TRBV27; D gene unclear. The CDR3 has 16 amino acids. The germline V and J ends were trimmed by 6 bases and 4 bases, with 21 bases remaining between them. CDR1 and CDR2 from the germline V gene are MNHEY and SMNVEV (reference sequence). The CDR3: CASSPRATSGITEAFF. The CDR3 DNA reads TGTGCCAGCAGCCCACGGGCCACTAGCGGGATCACTGAAGCTTTCTTT.

V usage is TRBV6-5 and J usage is TRBJ1-2, with TRBD1 matching 8 bases. Germline V lookup: CDR1 MNHEY, CDR2 SVGAGI. Trimming removed 2 bases from V and 4 bases from J; junction bases left unmatched: 6. This CDR3 has 15 amino acids. For the CDR3, the DNA is TGTGCCAGCAGTTACACGACAGGGGTTGGCTATGGCTACACCTTC. This sequence encodes CASSYTTGVGYGYTF.

The V gene is TRBV6-5, the J gene TRBJ2-7; D is possibly TRBD2 (6 bases). Trimming took 6 bases from V and 0 from J, leaving 18 bases between them. The CDR3 contains 16 residues. CDR1 is MNHEY and CDR2 is SVGAGI in the germline V gene. The CDR3 spells CASRYGSGGDSYEQYF. The CDR3 nucleotides read TGTGCCAGCAGGTACGGCAGCGGAGGGGACTCCTACGAGCAGTACTTC.